The clone carrying this T cell receptor (beta chain) was seen more than once but under ten times. Its antigen is not identified. These data are taken from a study of neoadjuvant anti-PD-1 for oral cavity cancer. About the study: Nivolumab at 3 mg/kg was mostly given biweekly, three to four doses, pre-surgery. Study conclusions and caveats: Post-nivolumab, blood T cell clonality was significantly elevated in non-responders. Treg/Th17 ratio rose with pretreatment blood and fell with post-treatment tumor TCRbeta clonality.

Profiling relied on immunoSEQ multiplex PCR, and the TCRdb table lists in-frame clones only, not all of them. Of tens of thousands of clones in the sample, around four fifths are singletons; the top ten hold 3% to 3.5%. The patients had HPV-negative, locally advanced oral cavity squamous cell carcinoma. Germline V lookup: CDR1 ENHRY, CDR2 SYGVKD. This CDR3 has 16 amino acids. V was cut by 1 base and J by 1 base, with 13 bases left in between. The TCR comes from a person between 35 and 79 years old with oral cavity squamous cell carcinoma. The chain combines TRBV10-3 with TRBJ1-1, with a weak D call TRBD1 (5 bases). The sample here was PBMCs, taken before nivolumab (anti-PD-1) treatment. The CDR3 region has the DNA TGTGCCATCAGTGAGTATAGGGGCAGGCAGAACACTGAAGCTTTCTTT. It codes for CAISEYRGRQNTEAFF.